The clone carrying this T cell receptor beta chain was seen only a few times. Antigen specificity is unknown. Expressed TCRB transcripts were sequenced after all isolated RNA was converted to cDNA. TCRdb keeps only in-frame clones here, not all; method: immunoSEQ multiplex PCR. In the table there are around 160,000 clones, approximately 8.8% of which are singletons. This CDR3 is built from 18 residues. The V and J ends lost 5 bases and 7 bases, in that order; junction bases with no gene match: 13. Per germline, CDR1 SGHNT and CDR2 YYREEE (reference sequence). This sample is drawn from a study of beta chain features in type 1 diabetes. Across the study: No age, gender or cell yield differences were seen between patients and healthy donors. The samples had around 98 million sorted cells examined in all.

CD45RO/CCR7/CD25/CD127/CD95/CD27 staining was used to isolate CD4+ naive, central memory, regulatory and stem cell-like memory cells by sorting. Regarding the study as a whole: Within patients, naive, central memory and Treg TCRB repertoires seemed more similar than within healthy donors. Significant though moderate, a shortening of TCRB CDR3s appeared in all four CD4+ subsets of Type 1 diabetes patients.

The specimen sequenced was central memory CD4+ T cells from blood. The rearrangement joins TRBV5-4 to TRBJ2-1; TRBD2 matches 15 bases. The source of this sequence is a woman aged 25 to 39 with type 1 diabetes. Written as DNA, the CDR3 is TGTGCCAGCAGGCCGGGACTAGCGGGAGGTGGCTTGTTAAATGAGCAGTTCTTC. The encoded protein is CASRPGLAGGGLLNEQFF.